Listed below are T cell receptor beta chains from one sample, sequenced in a study of blood T cell repertoires in COVID-19. TCRdb's copy holds only in-frame clones and misses some; the assay was immunoSEQ multiplex PCR. The sample holds 140,000 to 150,000 clones; approximately 80% are singletons and the top ten take approximately 5%. Sequencing was carried out using peripheral blood. The receptors were gathered from a woman between 45 and 60 years old with acute or convalescent COVID-19. The CDR3 runs from the conserved cysteine through the conserved F or W. The order of the fields is V gene, clone size, D gene, J gene, CDR3 length, CDR3 DNA, CDR3 protein. D genes are given only for firm matches. Part of the rows lack a size; the others show once, few, many or a class for expanded clones.

TRBV11-2	-	TRBD1	TRBJ1-6	14	TGTGCCAGCAGCTATAGACAGGGCAGTTCACCCCTCCACTTT	CASSYRQGSSPLHF
TRBV7-2	-	TRBD1	TRBJ1-6	16	TGTGCCAGCAGTCGCCCCGGGACAGGGCTTCATTCACCCCTCCACTTT	CASSRPGTGLHSPLHF
TRBV25-1	-	-	TRBJ1-1	12	TGTGCCAGCAGTGAAGCTGGGCTTGAAGCTTTCTTT	CASSEAGLEAFF
TRBV6-5	many	-	TRBJ2-7	15	TGTGCCAGCACTTATTTCGTGGAGGGTAGTTACGAGCAGTACTTC	CASTYFVEGSYEQYF
TRBV10-3	-	TRBD2	TRBJ2-3	15	TGTGCCATCAGATCATCCGGGACTACCCCGGATACGCAGTATTTT	CAIRSSGTTPDTQYF
TRBV12-5	-	-	TRBJ1-3	14	TGTGCTAGTGGGCCGACAAGGGGAGGAAACACCATATATTTT	CASGPTRGGNTIYF
TRBV4-2	-	TRBD1	TRBJ1-5	16	TGTGCCAGCAGCCAAGAGGCGAGGGGGCGGTATCAGCCCCAGCATTTT	CASSQEARGRYQPQHF
TRBV28	few	-	TRBJ1-5	12	TGTGCCAGCAGTTCGGGGAATCAGCCCCAGCATTTT	CASSSGNQPQHF
TRBV4-2	-	TRBD1	TRBJ1-5	14	TGTGCCAGCAGCCCACAGGGGTCCGATCAGCCCCAGCATTTT	CASSPQGSDQPQHF
TRBV5-1	-	TRBD1	TRBJ1-6	15	TGCGCCAGCAGCTCGGGACAGGGGGGGAATTCACCCCTCCACTTT	CASSSGQGGNSPLHF
TRBV10-2	-	-	TRBJ1-5	12	TGCGCCAGCAGCGCCGATCAGGGACCCCAGCATTTT	CASSADQGPQHF
TRBV6-1	-	TRBD2	TRBJ2-5	16	TGTGCCAGCAGTGAAGGGTTAGCGGGGGGATGGGAGACCCAGTACTTC	CASSEGLAGGWETQYF
TRBV29-1	-	-	TRBJ1-1	13	TGCAGCGTCTATTCCTGGGAGGGCACTGAAGCTTTCTTT	CSVYSWEGTEAFF
TRBV27	-	TRBD1	TRBJ1-2	13	TGTGCCAGCAGGACCGGGACAGCCGATGGCTACACCTTC	CASRTGTADGYTF